The 21 T cell receptor beta chains listed next were all sequenced from one sample in a study of blood T cell repertoires in COVID-19. Some clones are missing from TCRdb's copy, which holds only in-frame ones; the method was immunoSEQ multiplex PCR. The table lists 260,000 or so clones, 85% to 90% of them singletons, with around 16% in the top ten. The material sequenced was PBMCs or T cells enriched from blood (not recorded which). Receptor source: a man in his late teens or twenties who had recovered from COVID-19.

This clone was seen a handful of times. This chain joins TRBV5-1 and TRBJ2-5, with 8 positions matching TRBD2. V lost 6 bases, J lost 2 bases, and 3 bases stayed unmatched. This CDR3 spans 13 amino acids. Germline V gene data show CDR1 as SGHRS and CDR2 as YFSETQ. For the CDR3, the DNA is TGCGCCAGCAAGCCGGGAGGGCAAGAGACCCAGTACTTC. This encodes CASKPGGQETQYF.

This chain connects TRBV5-1 to TRBJ2-7; 10 bases align to TRBD1. The germline V gene encodes CDR1 SGHRS and CDR2 YFSETQ. The CDR3 has 17 amino acids. V lost 5 bases to trimming and J lost 4 bases; unmatched junction nucleotides: 15. The DNA of the CDR3 is TGCGCCAGCAGGAACCCGGGACAGGGGAGCAGAAGGTACGAGCAGTACTTC. This encodes CASRNPGQGSRRYEQYF.

The chain has TRBV11-2 and TRBJ1-1; the D gene is possibly TRBD1 (5 bases). CDR1 is SGHAT and CDR2 is FQNNGV in the germline V gene. The CDR3 sequence is 15 residues long. Trimming cost V 5 bases and J 4 bases, with 17 bases left between them. CDR3 in amino acids: CASSAGHYDLTEAFF. The CDR3 DNA reads TGTGCCAGCAGCGCAGGGCATTATGATCTCACTGAAGCTTTCTTT.

The rearrangement links TRBV4-1 to TRBJ1-1, with TRBD1 as a possible D gene (5 bases). The CDR3 length is 18 residues. Germline CDR1 and CDR2: MGHRA and YSYEKL. The ends were cut back, 1 base at V and 0 bases at J, with 18 bases in the middle. The CDR3 DNA reads TGCGCCAGCAGCCAAGCCTCCCCATTCGACAGTCTGAACACTGAAGCTTTCTTT. Translation gives CASSQASPFDSLNTEAFF.

The chain joins TRBV5-4 to TRBJ2-7; TRBD2 aligns across 8 bases. The CDR3 covers 15 residues. With V trimmed by 4 bases and J by 5 bases, 11 bases remained unmatched. Germline V CDR1 and CDR2: SGHNT, YYREEE (reference sequence). CDR3 nucleotides: TGTGCCAGCAGCCCATATGGACGGGGGGGGCACGAGCAGTACTTC. It encodes CASSPYGRGGHEQYF.

This sequence joins TRBV7-8 and TRBJ2-7, with D perhaps TRBD2 (5 bases). Trimming left V 2 bases short and J 3 bases short, with 14 bases between. CDR3 length equals 15 residues. Germline V gene lookup returns CDR1 SGHVS and CDR2 FQNEAQ. The CDR3, as DNA: TGTGCCAGCAGCTTAACGGAGGTCGGAAACTACGAGCAGTACTTC. Translating gives CASSLTEVGNYEQYF.

The chain uses TRBV6-5 and TRBJ2-7; 9 nucleotides align to TRBD1. Germline assignment: CDR1 MNHEY and CDR2 SVGAGI. The junction had 3 bases not matched to a gene; V was cut back by 2 bases and J by 1 base. The CDR3 has 15 amino acids. In DNA form, the CDR3 reads TGTGCCAGCAGTTACAGGGGACAGGGTTCCTACGAGCAGTACTTC. Its translation is CASSYRGQGSYEQYF.

The chain carries TRBV5-1 and TRBJ2-1, with D maybe TRBD1 (6 bases). The CDR3 spans 17 residues. Trimming took 1 base from V and 7 from J, leaving 21 bases between them. Looked up from germline, CDR1 is SGHRS and CDR2 is YFSETQ. CDR3 loop: CASSLLPTGRTPNEQFF. The CDR3 coding sequence is TGCGCCAGCAGCTTGCTACCGACAGGACGCACCCCGAATGAGCAGTTCTTC.

There are a few counts of this clone. V gene TRBV21-1 combines with J gene TRBJ2-5; the D call of TRBD1 is as the table states it, not checked on the DNA. TRBV21-1 is recorded as a pseudogene. There are 15 residues in the CDR3. As DNA, the CDR3 is TGTGCCAGCAGAGCCACCGAACAGGGCCAAGAGACCCAGTACTTC. Amino acid sequence: CASRATEQGQETQYF.

This clone was seen more than once but under ten times. This chain links TRBV9 with TRBJ2-2; no firm D call. From germline, CDR1 is SGDLS and CDR2 YYNGEE. The CDR3 is made up of 14 amino acids. Trimming stripped 4 bases from V and 0 bases from J, with 7 bases between. CDR3 protein: CASSPRSNTGELFF. CDR3 DNA: TGTGCCAGCAGCCCTAGATCGAACACCGGGGAGCTGTTTTTT.

This chain uses TRBV27 with TRBJ2-7; 9 positions agree with TRBD1. J lost 6 bases, V lost 6 bases, and 9 bases had no gene match. The CDR3 is made up of 14 amino acids. Germline CDR1 is MNHEY and CDR2 is SMNVEV (reference sequence). CDR3 loop: CASSVSGQGREQYF. In nucleotides, the CDR3 is TGTGCCAGCAGCGTCTCGGGACAGGGACGCGAGCAGTACTTC.

The chain has TRBV30 and TRBJ2-1, with 7 bases identical to TRBD2. The CDR3 runs 16 residues. Germline V lookup: CDR1 GTSNPN, CDR2 SVGIG (reference sequence). The trim removed 0 bases at V and 9 bases at J, leaving 14 bases unmatched. The CDR3 nucleotides read TGTGCCTGGAGTGTACAGTTAGGACTAGTAGTGGCTGAGCAGTTCTTC. The encoded protein is CAWSVQLGLVVAEQFF. Looking up the rest from reference TRBV30 and TRBJ2-1 gives the full variable domain: SQTIHQWPATLVQPVGSPLSLECTVEGTSNPNLYWYRQAAGRGLQLLFYSVGIGQISSEVPQNLSASRPQDRQFILSSKKLLLSDSGFYLCAWSVQLGLVVAEQFFGPGTRLTVL.

The chain combines TRBV6-1 with TRBJ1-5; unclear D gene. CDR3 length: 15 residues. The germline gives CDR1 MNHNS, CDR2 SASEGT. V shed 1 base and J shed 2 bases, with 9 bases lying between them. This CDR3 reads CASSEGTGGNQPQHF. The CDR3 nucleotides read TGTGCCAGCAGTGAAGGGACTGGGGGCAATCAGCCCCAGCATTTT.

This sequence joins TRBV5-1 and TRBJ2-5, with a weak D call TRBD2 (6 bases). The CDR3 runs to 16 residues. Trimming stripped 2 bases from V and 2 bases from J, with 16 bases between. Germline V gene data show CDR1 as SGHRS and CDR2 as YFSETQ. The CDR3 is CASSFFGGSRQETQYF. The CDR3 nucleotides read TGCGCCAGCAGCTTCTTTGGGGGGAGTCGACAAGAGACCCAGTACTTC.

V and J are TRBV28 and TRBJ1-1, with D tentatively TRBD1 (5 bases). This CDR3 comprises 13 residues. The germline V and J ends were trimmed by 3 bases and 3 bases, with 8 bases remaining between them. The germline gives CDR1 MDHEN, CDR2 SYDVKM. This CDR3 is CASSFARDTEAFF. DNA of the CDR3: TGTGCCAGCAGTTTCGCCAGGGACACTGAAGCTTTCTTT.

The genes are TRBV6-2 or TRBV6-3 and TRBJ1-3, with D perhaps TRBD1 (6 bases). Trimming took off 5 bases at V and 0 bases at J, with 8 bases between the two ends. This CDR3 comprises 14 residues. Germline V gene lookup returns CDR1 MNHEY and CDR2 SVGEGT. CDR3 in amino acids: CASSGTLSGNTIYF. The CDR3 nucleotides read TGTGCCAGCAGTGGGACACTCTCTGGAAACACCATATATTTT.

V is TRBV5-1 and J is TRBJ1-1; no reliable D call. The length of the CDR3 is 14 residues. The V end lost 1 base, the J end lost 2 bases, and 9 bases lay between the germline ends. From germline, CDR1 is SGHRS and CDR2 YFSETQ. CDR3 amino acids: CASSLMSGNTEAFF. CDR3 sequence (DNA): TGCGCCAGCAGCTTGATGTCAGGCAACACTGAAGCTTTCTTT. Using reference TRBV5-1 and TRBJ1-1 for the parts outside the CDR3, the full variable domain is KAGVTQTPRYLIKTRGQQVTLSCSPISGHRSVSWYQQTPGQGLQFLFEYFSETQRNKGNFPGRFSGRQFSNSRSEMNVSTLELGDSALYLCASSLMSGNTEAFFGQGTRLTVV.

The rearrangement links TRBV20-1 to TRBJ2-6, with D hard to call. This CDR3 is 15 amino acids long. V lost 3 bases and J 2 bases, leaving 11 bases between the germline ends. Germline V CDR1 and CDR2: DFQATT, SNEGSKA (reference sequence). CDR3 in DNA: TGCAGTGCTAGTCCAGGTCCAACTGGGGCCAACGTCCTGACTTTC. It translates to CSASPGPTGANVLTF.

This clone has only one observation. The genes are TRBV12-5 and TRBJ1-2; a weak D match, TRBD1 (5 bases). This CDR3 is 14 amino acids long. The V end was cut by 10 bases, the J end by 4 bases, with 19 bases between. Germline CDR1 and CDR2: LGHNT and FRNRAP. Here the CDR3 reads CANSIRAAGYGYTF. The CDR3 coding sequence is TGTGCTAATTCAATCAGGGCAGCCGGCTATGGCTACACCTTC.

Only one count was recorded for this clone. V is TRBV7-8 and J is TRBJ1-5, with unresolved D. Germline values: CDR1 SGHVS, CDR2 FQNEAQ. V lost 4 bases and J 5 bases, leaving 18 bases between the germline ends. The CDR3 contains 16 residues. This chain's CDR3 is CASSSAPGVGHQPQHF. The CDR3 DNA sequence: TGTGCCAGCAGCTCCGCGCCCGGGGTTGGACATCAGCCCCAGCATTTT.

CDR3 nucleotide sequence: TGTGCCAGTAGTATTCTGGGACTAGCGGGAAACAATGAGCAGTTCTTC. This codes for CASSILGLAGNNEQFF. The chain is built from TRBV19 and TRBJ2-1, with 13 bases identical to TRBD2. The CDR3 is 16 residues long. Germline V gene lookup returns CDR1 LNHDA and CDR2 SQIVND (reference sequence). After removal of 3 bases from V and 5 bases from J, the junction contained 4 bases not matched to a gene.